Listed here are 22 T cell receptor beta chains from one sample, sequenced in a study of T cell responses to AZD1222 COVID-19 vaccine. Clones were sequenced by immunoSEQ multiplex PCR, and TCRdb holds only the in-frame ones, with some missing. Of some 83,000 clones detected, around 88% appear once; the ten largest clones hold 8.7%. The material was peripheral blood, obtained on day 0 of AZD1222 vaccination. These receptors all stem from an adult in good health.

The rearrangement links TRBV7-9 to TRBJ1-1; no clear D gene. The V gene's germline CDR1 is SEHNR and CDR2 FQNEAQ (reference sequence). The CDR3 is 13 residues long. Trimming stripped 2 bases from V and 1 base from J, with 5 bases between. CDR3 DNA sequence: TGTGCCAGCAGCTTATGGACGAACACTGAAGCTTTCTTT. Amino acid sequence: CASSLWTNTEAFF.

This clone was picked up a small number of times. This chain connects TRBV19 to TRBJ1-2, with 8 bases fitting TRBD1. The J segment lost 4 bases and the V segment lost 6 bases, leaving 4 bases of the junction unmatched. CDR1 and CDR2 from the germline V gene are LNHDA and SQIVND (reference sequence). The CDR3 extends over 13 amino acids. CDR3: CASSSTGAYGYTF. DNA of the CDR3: TGTGCCAGTAGCTCGACAGGGGCCTATGGCTACACCTTC.

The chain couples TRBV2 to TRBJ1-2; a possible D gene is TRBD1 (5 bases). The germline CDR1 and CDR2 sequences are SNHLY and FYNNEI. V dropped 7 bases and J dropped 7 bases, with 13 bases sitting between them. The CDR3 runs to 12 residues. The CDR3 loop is CASMRGAGGYTF. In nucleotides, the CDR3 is TGTGCCAGCATGAGGGGTGCAGGTGGCTACACCTTC.

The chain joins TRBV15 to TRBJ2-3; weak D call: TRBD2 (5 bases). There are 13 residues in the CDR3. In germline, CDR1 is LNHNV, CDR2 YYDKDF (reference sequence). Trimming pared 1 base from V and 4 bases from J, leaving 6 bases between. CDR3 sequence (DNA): TGTGCCACCAGCAGAGTACTAGCAGATACGCAGTATTTT. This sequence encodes CATSRVLADTQYF.

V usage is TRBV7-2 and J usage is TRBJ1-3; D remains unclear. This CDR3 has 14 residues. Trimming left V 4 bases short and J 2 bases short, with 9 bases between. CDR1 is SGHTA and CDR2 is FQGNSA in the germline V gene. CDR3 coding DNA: TGTGCCAGCAGCTCATCATCGGCTGGAAACACCATATATTTT. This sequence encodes CASSSSSAGNTIYF.

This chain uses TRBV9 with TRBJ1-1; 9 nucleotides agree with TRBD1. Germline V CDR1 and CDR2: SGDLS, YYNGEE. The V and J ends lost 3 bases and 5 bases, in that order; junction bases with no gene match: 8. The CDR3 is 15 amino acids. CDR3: CASSAEGQGKTEAFF. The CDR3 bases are TGTGCCAGCAGCGCCGAGGGACAGGGAAAGACTGAAGCTTTCTTT. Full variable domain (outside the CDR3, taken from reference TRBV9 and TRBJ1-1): DSGVTQTPKHLITATGQRVTLRCSPRSGDLSVYWYQQSLDQGLQFLIQYYNGEERAKGNILERFSAQQFPDLHSELNLSSLELGDSALYFCASSAEGQGKTEAFFGQGTRLTVV.

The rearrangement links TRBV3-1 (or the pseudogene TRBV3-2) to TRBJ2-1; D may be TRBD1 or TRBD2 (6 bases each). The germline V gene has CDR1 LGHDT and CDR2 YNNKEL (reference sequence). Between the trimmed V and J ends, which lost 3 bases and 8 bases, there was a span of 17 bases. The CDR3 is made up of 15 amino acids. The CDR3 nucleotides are TGTGCCAGCAGCCAGGGGTCGAGGGGGGTCTATGAGCAGTTCTTC. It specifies CASSQGSRGVYEQFF.

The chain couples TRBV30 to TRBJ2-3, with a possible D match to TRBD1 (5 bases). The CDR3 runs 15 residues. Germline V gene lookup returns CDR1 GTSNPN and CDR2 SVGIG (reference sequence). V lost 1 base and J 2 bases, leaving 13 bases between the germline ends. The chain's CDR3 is CAWSEGIATTDTQYF. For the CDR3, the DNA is TGTGCCTGGAGTGAGGGGATCGCCACCACAGATACGCAGTATTTT.

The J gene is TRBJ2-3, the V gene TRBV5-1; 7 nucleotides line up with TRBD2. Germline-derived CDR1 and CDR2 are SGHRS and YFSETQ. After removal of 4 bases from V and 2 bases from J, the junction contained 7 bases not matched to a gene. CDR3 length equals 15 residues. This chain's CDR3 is CASSQPGRATDTQYF. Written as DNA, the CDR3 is TGCGCCAGCAGCCAGCCGGGGAGGGCCACAGATACGCAGTATTTT.

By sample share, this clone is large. Here the CDR3 reads CASSSSQGAEQYF. In DNA form, the CDR3 reads TGTGCCAGCAGCTCTAGCCAGGGAGCCGAGCAGTACTTC. The V gene is TRBV7-6, the J gene TRBJ2-7, with D perhaps assigned TRBD1 or TRBD2 (5 bases each). The V gene lost 4 bases and the J gene lost 6 bases, with 13 bases spanning the gap. Germline V gene sequence: CDR1 SGHVS, CDR2 FNYEAQ. The length of the CDR3 is 13 residues.

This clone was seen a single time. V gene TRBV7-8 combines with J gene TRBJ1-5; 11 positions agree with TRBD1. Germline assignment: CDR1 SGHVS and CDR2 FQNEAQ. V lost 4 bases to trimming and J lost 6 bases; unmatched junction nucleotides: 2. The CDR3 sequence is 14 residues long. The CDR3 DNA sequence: TGTGCCAGCAGCTACGGGACAGGGGGTCAGCCCCAGCATTTT. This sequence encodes CASSYGTGGQPQHF.

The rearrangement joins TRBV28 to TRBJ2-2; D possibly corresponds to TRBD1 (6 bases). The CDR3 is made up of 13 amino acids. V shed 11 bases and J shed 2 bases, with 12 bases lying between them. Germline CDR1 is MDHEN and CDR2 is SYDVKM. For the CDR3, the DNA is TGTGCCGCAGGGGACCTTAACACCGGGGAGCTGTTTTTT. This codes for CAAGDLNTGELFF.

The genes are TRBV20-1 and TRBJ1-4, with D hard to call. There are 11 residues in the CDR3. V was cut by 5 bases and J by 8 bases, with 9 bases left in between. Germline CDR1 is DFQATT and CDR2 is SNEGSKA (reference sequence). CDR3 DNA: TGCAGTGCTGCCCGGGGAGAAAAACTGTTTTTT. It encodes CSAARGEKLFF.

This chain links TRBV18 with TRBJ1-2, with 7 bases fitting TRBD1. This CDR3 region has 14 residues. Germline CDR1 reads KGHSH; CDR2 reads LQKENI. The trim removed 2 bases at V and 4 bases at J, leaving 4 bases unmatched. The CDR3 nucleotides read TGTGCCAGCTCACCATCGGGACAGCTCTATGGCTACACCTTC. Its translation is CASSPSGQLYGYTF.

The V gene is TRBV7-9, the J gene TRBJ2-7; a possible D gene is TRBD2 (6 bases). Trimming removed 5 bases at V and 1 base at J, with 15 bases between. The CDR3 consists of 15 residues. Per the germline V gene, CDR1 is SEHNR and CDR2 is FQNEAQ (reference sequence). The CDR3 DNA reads TGTGCCAGCAGCAAAGGGGACTCCAAATCCTACGAGCAGTACTTC. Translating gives CASSKGDSKSYEQYF.

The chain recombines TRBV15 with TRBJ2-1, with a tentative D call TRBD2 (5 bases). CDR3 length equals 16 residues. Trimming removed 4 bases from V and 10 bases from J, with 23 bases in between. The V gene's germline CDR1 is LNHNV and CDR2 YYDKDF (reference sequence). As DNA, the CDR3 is TGTGCCACCAGCACCGGTCAGAAGGCTAGCCGTTCCGAGCAGTTCTTC. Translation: CATSTGQKASRSEQFF. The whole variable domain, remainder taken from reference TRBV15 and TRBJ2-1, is DAMVIQNPRYQVTQFGKPVTLSCSQTLNHNVMYWYQQKSSQAPKLLFHYYDKDFNNEADTPDNFQSRRPNTSFCFLDIRSPGLGDTAMYLCATSTGQKASRSEQFFGPGTRLTVL.

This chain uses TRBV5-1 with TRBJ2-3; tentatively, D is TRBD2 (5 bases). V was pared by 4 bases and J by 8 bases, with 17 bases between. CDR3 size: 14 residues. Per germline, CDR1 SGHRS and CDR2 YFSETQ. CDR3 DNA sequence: TGCGCCAGCAGCCAGGAGGCGGGTTTTGGTACGCAGTATTTT. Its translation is CASSQEAGFGTQYF.

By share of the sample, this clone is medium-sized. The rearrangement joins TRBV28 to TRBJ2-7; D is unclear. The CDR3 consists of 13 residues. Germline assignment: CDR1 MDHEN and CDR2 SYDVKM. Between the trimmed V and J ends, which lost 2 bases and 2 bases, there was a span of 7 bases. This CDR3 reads CASSLVGAYEQYF. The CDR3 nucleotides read TGTGCCAGCAGTTTAGTGGGTGCCTACGAGCAGTACTTC.

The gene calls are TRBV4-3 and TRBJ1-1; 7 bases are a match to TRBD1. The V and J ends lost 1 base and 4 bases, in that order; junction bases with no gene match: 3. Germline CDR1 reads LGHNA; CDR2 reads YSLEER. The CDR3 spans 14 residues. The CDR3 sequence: CASSQGQGSTEAFF. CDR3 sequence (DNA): TGCGCCAGCAGCCAAGGACAGGGAAGCACTGAAGCTTTCTTT.

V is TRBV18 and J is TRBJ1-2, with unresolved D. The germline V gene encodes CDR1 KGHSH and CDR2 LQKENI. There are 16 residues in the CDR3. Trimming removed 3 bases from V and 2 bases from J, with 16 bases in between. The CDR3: CASSPDVQQINYGYTF. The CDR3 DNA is TGTGCCAGCTCACCGGATGTACAGCAAATAAACTATGGCTACACCTTC.

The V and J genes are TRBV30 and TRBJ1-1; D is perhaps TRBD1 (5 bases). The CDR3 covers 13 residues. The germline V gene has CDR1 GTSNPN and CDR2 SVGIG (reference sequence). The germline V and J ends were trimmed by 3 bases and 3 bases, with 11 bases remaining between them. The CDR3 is CAWSSGAHTEAFF. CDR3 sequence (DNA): TGTGCCTGGAGCTCCGGGGCACACACTGAAGCTTTCTTT.

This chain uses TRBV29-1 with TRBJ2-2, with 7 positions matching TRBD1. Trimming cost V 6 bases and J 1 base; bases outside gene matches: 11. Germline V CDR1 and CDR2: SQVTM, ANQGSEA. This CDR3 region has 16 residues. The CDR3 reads CSVTPRAGGNTGELFF. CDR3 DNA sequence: TGCAGCGTCACCCCCCGGGCAGGGGGGAACACCGGGGAGCTGTTTTTT.